This T cell receptor (beta chain) was captured in a study of blood T cell repertoires in COVID-19. Study-wide context: Specimens from acute and convalescent COVID-19 originated in the United States, Italy and Spain.

Researchers sorted participants into cohorts using their self-reported clinical history. The V gene's germline CDR1 is SGDLS and CDR2 YYNGEE. Trimming cost V 5 bases and J 4 bases; bases outside gene matches: 8. CDR3 length equals 15 residues. Profiling relied on immunoSEQ multiplex PCR, and the TCRdb table lists in-frame clones only, not all of them. The sample includes under 300,000 clones, more than 75% of them seen just once. The source is a woman aged 40-49 years with acute COVID-19. This rearrangement joins TRBV9 to TRBJ2-1, with 8 bases that match TRBD2. The specimen was PBMCs or T cells enriched from blood (not recorded which). CDR3 sequence reads: CASSPKAGAYNEQFF. CDR3 in DNA: TGTGCCAGCAGTCCGAAAGCGGGAGCTTACAATGAGCAGTTCTTC.